These 13 T cell receptor beta chains share one sample of origin, sequenced in a study of cytomegalovirus exposure and HLA in healthy donors (dated by TCRdb to 2017 to 2019). Preparation of the library involved the immunoSEQ multiplex PCR assay. A mixture of 60 forward primers for TCR Vbeta segments and 13 reverse primers for TCR Jbeta segments was used in the multiplex PCR. TCRdb took over this immuneACCESS table, retaining in-frame rearrangements with V and J assigned. Such tables are incomplete; in checked studies, under half of the missing clones stem from an unresolved V gene, and the remainder is unexplained. This sample lists around 190,000 clones; more than 75% were detected once. The top ten clones comprise around 3.6% of the sample. Sequenced material: PBMCs. The receptors were gathered from a middle-aged man in good health and CMV-seropositive.

The chain recombines TRBV9 with TRBJ1-2; weak D call: TRBD1 (5 bases). With 5 bases removed from V and 7 bases from J, the gap between germline ends came to 21 bases. The CDR3 is 15 residues long. CDR1 is SGDLS, CDR2 YYNGEE, per germline. The CDR3 coding sequence is TGTGCCAGCAGTTCACCCCCGAATGGGGCTAGTGGCTACACCTTC. Amino acid sequence: CASSSPPNGASGYTF.

The gene calls are TRBV2 and TRBJ2-7, with 9 bases fitting TRBD1. The V segment lost 6 bases and the J segment 2 bases; nucleotides outside the gene matches: 5. The CDR3 length is 14 residues. Germline lookup yields CDR1 SNHLY and CDR2 FYNNEI. The CDR3, as DNA: TGTGCCAGCAGATTACAGGGGGCTACCTACGAGCAGTACTTC. Protein sequence: CASRLQGATYEQYF. Looking up the rest from reference TRBV2 and TRBJ2-7 gives the full variable domain: EPEVTQTPSHQVTQMGQEVILRCVPISNHLYFYWYRQILGQKVEFLVSFYNNEISEKSEIFDDQFSVERPDGSNFTLKIRSTKLEDSAMYFCASRLQGATYEQYFGPGTRLTVT.

The chain uses TRBV4-2 and TRBJ2-3; 9 nucleotides line up with TRBD2. The ends lost 1 base at V and 4 bases at J; junction bases unmatched: 12. CDR1 and CDR2 from the germline V gene are LGHNA and YNFKEQ. This CDR3 region has 18 residues. In nucleotides, the CDR3 is TGTGCCAGCAGCCAAGGCCTGCTAGCGGGATTGGAGGCAGATACGCAGTATTTT. Protein product: CASSQGLLAGLEADTQYF.

The V gene is TRBV29-1, the J gene TRBJ1-1; D is uncertain. Germline CDR1 is SQVTM and CDR2 is ANQGSEA. The V end lost 0 bases, the J end lost 2 bases, and 10 bases lay between the germline ends. CDR3 length: 14 amino acids. CDR3 protein: CSVEDGDFNTEAFF. The CDR3 region has the DNA TGCAGCGTTGAAGATGGTGACTTCAACACTGAAGCTTTCTTT.

The V gene is TRBV19, the J gene TRBJ1-5; D gene unclear. In germline, CDR1 is LNHDA, CDR2 SQIVND (reference sequence). The CDR3 has 16 amino acids. The V end lost 7 bases, the J end lost 2 bases, and 18 bases lay between the germline ends. The CDR3 sequence: CASKSSTWRGNQPQHF. Written as DNA, the CDR3 is TGTGCCAGTAAATCTTCGACTTGGAGGGGCAATCAGCCCCAGCATTTT.

This rearrangement joins TRBV10-1 to TRBJ2-1; possible D gene TRBD1, 5 bases. Germline V gene lookup returns CDR1 WNHNN and CDR2 SYGVQD (reference sequence). V gave up 3 bases and J gave up 9 bases, with 15 bases separating them. The CDR3 consists of 14 residues. CDR3 nucleotide sequence: TGCGCCAGCAGTGATACGACAGCGCCGACTGAGCAGTTCTTC. It is translated as CASSDTTAPTEQFF.

This rearrangement joins TRBV6-1 to TRBJ1-6; D call uncertain. CDR3 length equals 13 residues. V gave up 9 bases and J gave up 9 bases, with 15 bases separating them. Looked up from germline, CDR1 is MNHNS and CDR2 is SASEGT. As DNA, the CDR3 is TGTGCCAGTCAGGAGACGGCGGGTTCACCCCTCCACTTT. Amino acid sequence: CASQETAGSPLHF.

The chain is built from TRBV21-1 and TRBJ2-7; the DNA was not used to check the table's D call, TRBD1. TRBV21-1 is classified as a pseudogene. The CDR3 spans 18 residues. The chain's CDR3 is CASSTLTLGHPISYEQYF. The CDR3 region has the DNA TGTGCCAGCAGCACACTGACACTGGGCCATCCGATCTCCTACGAGCAGTACTTC.

The chain is built from TRBV5-1 and TRBJ2-5; D might be TRBD1 (6 bases). The better agreement between TRBJ2-7 and the DNA end casts doubt on the J call. Per germline, CDR1 SGHRS and CDR2 YFSETQ. The CDR3 runs to 12 residues. CDR3 nucleotide sequence: TGCGCCAGCAGCTTCAGGGGCTACGAGCAGTACTTC. It yields the protein CASSFRGYEQYF.

This chain links TRBV2 with TRBJ1-5; 7 bases align to TRBD1. There are 14 residues in the CDR3. Trimming removed 7 bases from V and 6 bases from J; junction bases left unmatched: 9. Germline CDR1 and CDR2: SNHLY and FYNNEI. The CDR3 DNA reads TGTGCCAGCAACCAAGGACAGGATAGTCAGCCCCAGCATTTT. Translation: CASNQGQDSQPQHF. Together with reference TRBV2 and TRBJ1-5, the CDR3 gives the full variable domain: EPEVTQTPSHQVTQMGQEVILRCVPISNHLYFYWYRQILGQKVEFLVSFYNNEISEKSEIFDDQFSVERPDGSNFTLKIRSTKLEDSAMYFCASNQGQDSQPQHFGDGTRLSIL.

This chain connects TRBV2 to TRBJ2-7, with D perhaps TRBD2 (6 bases). Germline CDR1 SNHLY, CDR2 FYNNEI. CDR3 size: 12 residues. V lost 7 bases and J 3 bases, leaving 10 bases between the germline ends. The DNA of the CDR3 is TGTGCCAGCAAGGAGGGCAGCTACGAGCAGTACTTC. Protein: CASKEGSYEQYF. Based on the CDR3 plus reference TRBV2 and TRBJ2-7, the full variable domain is EPEVTQTPSHQVTQMGQEVILRCVPISNHLYFYWYRQILGQKVEFLVSFYNNEISEKSEIFDDQFSVERPDGSNFTLKIRSTKLEDSAMYFCASKEGSYEQYFGPGTRLTVT.

This sequence joins TRBV5-6 and TRBJ1-2; 8 bases line up with TRBD1. The germline gives CDR1 SGHDT, CDR2 YYEEEE. J was trimmed by 4 bases and V by 4 bases; bases with no gene match: 3. The CDR3 consists of 13 residues. In nucleotides, the CDR3 is TGTGCCAGCAGCATAACAGGGGGCTATGGCTACACCTTC. Translated: CASSITGGYGYTF.

V is TRBV5-1 and J is TRBJ1-1; possible D gene TRBD1, 5 bases. The CDR3 is made up of 14 amino acids. In germline, CDR1 is SGHRS, CDR2 YFSETQ. Trimming pared 3 bases from V and 4 bases from J, leaving 13 bases between. The CDR3 spells CASSSGLTGTEAFF. CDR3 coding DNA: TGCGCCAGCAGCTCGGGACTCACGGGCACTGAAGCTTTCTTT.